These 4 T cell receptor beta chains share one sample of origin, sequenced in a study of beta chain features in type 1 diabetes. Study findings and constraints: TCRB CDR3s were moderately but significantly shorter in Type 1 diabetes patients in all four CD4+ subsets.

Sequenced material consisted of expressed TCRB transcripts (all of the isolated RNA was reverse transcribed). The data were produced by immunoSEQ multiplex PCR, yet TCRdb's version contains in-frame clones alone and is incomplete. The sample includes hundreds of thousands of clones, under 15% of them seen just once. These receptors are not linked to any known antigen. Specimen: naive CD4+ T cells from blood. The receptors stem from a man between 18 and 35 years old with type 1 diabetes.

The V and J genes are TRBV7-9 and TRBJ2-1; 10 nucleotides line up with TRBD2. This CDR3 is built from 15 residues. Germline V gene data show CDR1 as SEHNR and CDR2 as FQNEAQ (reference sequence). Trimming at V came to 4 bases and at J to 6 bases, leaving 6 bases not matched to a gene. CDR3 region: CASSSRTSGPNEQFF. The CDR3 bases are TGTGCCAGCAGCTCTAGGACTAGCGGTCCCAATGAGCAGTTCTTC.

The chain recombines TRBV28 with TRBJ1-6; 7 bases fit TRBD1. With V trimmed by 4 bases and J by 6 bases, 6 bases remained unmatched. This CDR3 has 15 amino acids. The germline V gene encodes CDR1 MDHEN and CDR2 SYDVKM. The CDR3 loop reads CASSYRGVGNSPLHF. The CDR3 nucleotides are TGTGCCAGCAGTTACAGGGGAGTGGGTAATTCACCCCTCCACTTT.

The chain carries TRBV20-1 and TRBJ1-5, with D uncertain. Trimming left V 1 base short and J 5 bases short, with 3 bases between. Germline lookup yields CDR1 DFQATT and CDR2 SNEGSKA (reference sequence). The CDR3 has 11 amino acids. Here the CDR3 DNA reads TGCAGTGCTAGAGCCGATCAGCCCCAGCATTTT. Residues: CSARADQPQHF.

This sequence joins TRBV7-2 and TRBJ1-2; no definite D call. The germline V gene has CDR1 SGHTA and CDR2 FQGNSA. This CDR3 contains 15 residues. V shed 6 bases and J shed 3 bases, with 17 bases lying between them. In DNA, the CDR3 is TGTGCCAGCAGTCCTGACCGGGTGGGAGACTATGGCTACACCTTC. Translating it yields CASSPDRVGDYGYTF.